The T cell receptor beta chain under discussion was sequenced for a study of blood T cell repertoires in COVID-19. Original processing notes: Reference gene primer amplification yielded estimated nucleated cell counts. Using immunoSEQ multiplex PCR, the repertoire was profiled, and TCRdb retains in-frame clones only, with some absent. V and J calls and clone size are as listed in that table; D and trimming were resolved from the DNA. The sample lists 25,000 to 30,000 clones, 83% occurring once. This clone was counted only a few times. V lost 1 base and J lost 0; bases outside the gene matches: 4. Germline V CDR1 and CDR2: SGDLS, YYNGEE. The CDR3 covers 16 residues.

The specimen sequenced was peripheral blood. The rearrangement uses TRBV9 and TRBJ2-1, with 7 bases lining up with TRBD2. The sequence was obtained from a human donor in a cohort sampled during active COVID-19. The CDR3 loop reads CASSVSGGSSYNEQFF. CDR3 DNA: TGTGCCAGCAGCGTATCGGGGGGTAGCTCCTACAATGAGCAGTTCTTC.